This T cell receptor (beta chain) was identified in a study of shared clonotypes between healthy human individuals. Study-wide background: Donors had three CD4 naive, three CD4 memory, two CD8 naive and one CD8 memory plate apiece.

Every immunoSEQ plate was one replicate of a subset's evenly spread DNA. Per the authors' pipeline: There were no quality scores in the junction-only immunoSEQ sequences, so filtering differed. Clones were read by immunoSEQ multiplex PCR, and TCRdb kept only the in-frame ones, dropping some. Clone size and V and J calls were adopted from that table, with D and trimming inferred from the DNA. The table shows 2,500,000 or so clones, with more than 85% occurring only once. The study, taken as a whole, reports: Non-shared clonotypes had lower generation probabilities than those shared by all four donors.

The CDR3 is 14 residues long. Germline CDR1 reads SGHTA; CDR2 reads FQGTGA. The junction had 8 bases not matched to a gene; V was cut back by 7 bases and J by 6 bases. This clone appeared a single time. The antigen is not known. The source of this sequence is a man between 18 and 29 years old in good health. Some clones in this sample may be carry-over from other donors' samples. This sequence joins TRBV7-3 and TRBJ2-1; TRBD2 matches at 8 bases. Sequencing was carried out using naive CD4+ T cells from PBMCs. The subset was: CD45RA+ positively selected. CDR3 nucleotide sequence: TGTGCCAGCATCCTGACTAGCGACCTCAATGAGCAGTTCTTC. This encodes CASILTSDLNEQFF. Using reference TRBV7-3 and TRBJ2-1 for the parts outside the CDR3, the full variable domain is GAGVSQTPSNKVTEKGKYVELRCDPISGHTALYWYRQSLGQGPEFLIYFQGTGAADDSGLPNDRFFAVRPEGSVSTLKIQRTERGDSAVYLCASILTSDLNEQFFGPGTRLTVL.